These 25 T cell receptor beta chains were all obtained from the same sample, sequenced in a study of Ad26.COV2.S vaccination and SARS-CoV-2 variants (dated by TCRdb to about 2021). The protocol used for the library was the immunoSEQ multiplex PCR assay. TCRdb took over this immuneACCESS table, retaining in-frame rearrangements with V and J assigned. Such tables are incomplete; in checked studies, under half of the missing clones stem from an unresolved V gene, and the remainder is unexplained. For this sample there are 350,000 to 500,000 clones; roughly 87% appear just once. About 2.5% of the sample is held by the ten biggest clonotypes. The treatment or condition label of this sample denotes: roughly 20 received Ad26.COV2.S at low or high dose, single or two shots; a few received placebo; per-sample allocation not given. For vaccine and placebo recipients, repertoires were sequenced using samples collected on day 63 after the first injection.

The sample was peripheral blood, taken in a trial of Ad26.COV2.S vaccine versus placebo. The receptors were sampled from a person between 18 and 59 years old who received the Ad26.COV2.S COVID-19 vaccine or a placebo.

The chain combines TRBV7-8 with TRBJ1-5; D might be TRBD1 (6 bases). Germline V gene data show CDR1 as SGHVS and CDR2 as FQNEAQ. This CDR3 is built from 13 residues. Trimming took off 4 bases at V and 4 bases at J, with 8 bases between the two ends. CDR3 sequence: CASSSDRNQPQHF. The CDR3 region has the DNA TGTGCCAGCAGCTCGGACAGAAATCAGCCCCAGCATTTT.

The V call is TRBV10-3, the J call TRBJ1-2; D possibly corresponds to TRBD1 (5 bases). This CDR3 is built from 13 residues. V lost 5 bases, J lost 4 bases, and 11 bases lay in between. CDR1 is ENHRY and CDR2 is SYGVKD in the germline V gene. The CDR3 region is CAISPGLLYGYTF. In nucleotides, the CDR3 is TGTGCCATCAGTCCAGGGCTCCTCTATGGCTACACCTTC.

The chain links TRBV7-9 to TRBJ2-5, with 12 positions matching TRBD2. The CDR3 consists of 18 residues. Germline trimming cut 0 bases from V and 1 base from J; bases unmatched to any gene: 6. Germline V CDR1 and CDR2: SEHNR, FQNEAQ (reference sequence). CDR3 amino acids: CASSLAVVTSGGQETQYF. The CDR3 bases are TGTGCCAGCAGCTTAGCCGTCGTGACTAGCGGGGGCCAAGAGACCCAGTACTTC.

J is TRBJ2-7 and V is TRBV2, with TRBD1 identical over 7 bases. Germline-derived CDR1 and CDR2 are SNHLY and FYNNEI. This CDR3 contains 15 residues. With 6 bases clipped from V and 4 bases from J, the junction kept 12 bases outside the gene matches. The CDR3 DNA is TGTGCCAGCAGCCAAACAGGGGCCAGTATTTACGAGCAGTACTTC. Translated: CASSQTGASIYEQYF.

The chain joins TRBV27 to TRBJ2-1; tentative D call: TRBD2 (6 bases). Germline loops: CDR1 MNHEY, CDR2 SMNVEV (reference sequence). The length of the CDR3 is 17 residues. Trimming removed 6 bases at V and 6 bases at J, with 24 bases between. The CDR3 nucleotides are TGTGCCAGCAGATCACCCAGGACTACCCCTAGGAGCAATGAGCAGTTCTTC. Encoded protein: CASRSPRTTPRSNEQFF.

The chain carries TRBV3-1 (or the pseudogene TRBV3-2) and TRBJ1-2; weak D call: TRBD1 (5 bases). Germline-derived CDR1 and CDR2 are LGHDT and YNNKEL (reference sequence). V gave up 0 bases and J gave up 4 bases, with 9 bases separating them. This CDR3 has 14 amino acids. The DNA of the CDR3 is TGTGCCAGCAGCCAAGATACAGGAACCTATGGCTACACCTTC. Protein product: CASSQDTGTYGYTF.

Remarks on this clone: The sample has other DNA sequences that encode this CDR3 too. V and J are TRBV5-1 and TRBJ1-3; TRBD1 is a possible D gene (6 bases). Germline CDR1 is SGHRS and CDR2 is YFSETQ. There are 15 residues in the CDR3. V was pared by 0 bases and J by 4 bases, with 11 bases between. In DNA, the CDR3 is TGCGCCAGCAGCTTGGCGCAGGGGTCAGGAAACACCATATATTTT. Its protein product is CASSLAQGSGNTIYF.

This chain uses TRBV5-8 with TRBJ2-3, with D perhaps TRBD2 (6 bases). With 2 bases removed from V and 8 bases from J, the gap between germline ends came to 21 bases. CDR1 and CDR2 from the germline V gene are SGHTS and YDEGEE. There are 16 residues in the CDR3. The CDR3 DNA follows: TGTGCCAGCAGCTTTTTGATGACGGGTATCGGGGGTACGCAGTATTTT. Translated: CASSFLMTGIGGTQYF.

This clone was recorded once. The chain carries TRBV30 and TRBJ1-2; D possibly corresponds to TRBD1 (6 bases). V gave up 4 bases and J gave up 8 bases, with 14 bases separating them. From germline, CDR1 is GTSNPN and CDR2 SVGIG (reference sequence). This CDR3 spans 12 amino acids. DNA for the CDR3: TGTGCCTGGATACCCGGGGGGGGCGGCTACACCTTC. This encodes CAWIPGGGGYTF.

The rearrangement joins TRBV13 to TRBJ2-7, with D possibly being TRBD1 (7 bases). V was pared by 5 bases and J by 0 bases, with 17 bases between. The germline V gene has CDR1 PRHDT and CDR2 FYEKMQ (reference sequence). The CDR3 covers 16 residues. The CDR3 here is CASSGGTELSSYEQYF. CDR3 DNA: TGTGCCAGCAGCGGGGGGACAGAGCTTAGCTCCTACGAGCAGTACTTC.

The chain is built from TRBV15 and TRBJ2-3; D ambiguous. V was clipped by 3 bases and J by 4 bases, with 14 bases between them. This CDR3 contains 15 residues. Germline V gene sequence: CDR1 LNHNV, CDR2 YYDKDF (reference sequence). CDR3 sequence reads: CATSSRAVDPDTQYF. The CDR3 DNA is TGTGCCACCAGCAGTCGTGCAGTGGACCCAGATACGCAGTATTTT.

J is TRBJ1-5 and V is TRBV28, with D perhaps matching TRBD1 (5 bases). V lost 8 bases and J 6 bases, leaving 20 bases between the germline ends. The length of the CDR3 is 15 residues. Germline-derived CDR1 and CDR2 are MDHEN and SYDVKM. The CDR3 nucleotides are TGTGCCAGCTTCGGGGCGACTGGGGCGGCTCAGCCCCAGCATTTT. Its translation is CASFGATGAAQPQHF.

The V call is TRBV15, the J call TRBJ1-1, with 11 bases identical to TRBD1. CDR3 length: 14 amino acids. Unmatched junction bases numbered 3, after V lost 4 bases and J lost 5 bases. Germline CDR1 reads LNHNV; CDR2 reads YYDKDF (reference sequence). DNA of the CDR3: TGTGCCACCAGCACGGGACAGGGGGTGACTGAAGCTTTCTTT. Translated: CATSTGQGVTEAFF.

V and J are TRBV4-2 and TRBJ2-1, with 9 bases lining up with TRBD2. The CDR3 consists of 17 residues. Trimming removed 4 bases from V and 6 bases from J; junction bases left unmatched: 13. In germline, CDR1 is LGHNA, CDR2 YNFKEQ. This chain's CDR3 is CASSLNPFLAGSNEQFF. The CDR3 region has the DNA TGTGCCAGCAGCCTAAACCCTTTTCTAGCGGGGAGCAATGAGCAGTTCTTC.

The chain recombines TRBV5-6 with TRBJ2-7; 9 nucleotides align to TRBD2. The V gene end was trimmed by 0 bases and the J gene end by 6 bases; junction bases not matched to a gene: 13. Per the germline V gene, CDR1 is SGHDT and CDR2 is YYEEEE. The CDR3 runs 17 residues. The CDR3 region has the DNA TGTGCCAGCAGCTTGGAGCTAGCGGGATTTACTTCGGGCGAGCAGTACGTC. This translates into CASSLELAGFTSGEQYV.

The rearrangement uses TRBV19 and TRBJ1-2; TRBD1 aligns across 8 bases. V lost 7 bases to trimming and J lost 0 bases; unmatched junction nucleotides: 10. This CDR3 spans 16 amino acids. CDR1 LNHDA and CDR2 SQIVND come from the germline V gene (reference sequence). The CDR3 DNA is TGTGCCAGTACCCCGTATGGGACAGGATCTAACTATGGCTACACCTTC. It is translated as CASTPYGTGSNYGYTF.

The V gene is TRBV20-1, the J gene TRBJ1-2, with 7 positions matching TRBD1. V shed 3 bases, J shed 6 bases, and the junction held 1 base outside the gene matches. CDR1 is DFQATT, CDR2 SNEGSKA, per germline (reference sequence). The length of the CDR3 is 11 residues. The CDR3 DNA follows: TGCAGTGCTAGTAGGGGGCATGGCTACACCTTC. Translating it yields CSASRGHGYTF.

This sequence joins TRBV20-1 and TRBJ2-7; perhaps TRBD2 as D (6 bases). This CDR3 region has 11 residues. The germline V gene encodes CDR1 DFQATT and CDR2 SNEGSKA (reference sequence). The CDR3 coding sequence is TGCAGGGGGGACTCCCTCAACGAGCAGTACTTC. Its protein is CRGDSLNEQYF.

The chain joins TRBV20-1 to TRBJ1-1, with 12 bases that match TRBD1. Looked up from germline, CDR1 is DFQATT and CDR2 is SNEGSKA (reference sequence). There are 16 residues in the CDR3. J lost 4 bases, V lost 3 bases, and 9 bases had no gene match. The CDR3 region has the DNA TGCAGTGCTAGTTGGGACAGGGGGCGCTTCAGCACTGAAGCTTTCTTT. Its protein product is CSASWDRGRFSTEAFF.

This clone was detected only a few times. V is TRBV4-1 and J is TRBJ1-5; 8 nucleotides line up with TRBD1. From germline, CDR1 is MGHRA and CDR2 YSYEKL. The J segment lost 5 bases and the V segment lost 0 bases, leaving 15 bases of the junction unmatched. This CDR3 is 19 amino acids long. CDR3 coding DNA: TGCGCCAGCAGCCAAGATCTGTACAGGGGGGACGGAGGGGATCAGCCCCAGCATTTT. This codes for CASSQDLYRGDGGDQPQHF.

This clone has just one count. The J gene is TRBJ2-7, the V gene TRBV18; no clear D gene. CDR1 KGHSH and CDR2 LQKENI come from the germline V gene. The CDR3 totals 14 residues. V dropped 5 bases and J dropped 0 bases, with 11 bases sitting between them. The CDR3 sequence is CASSYAGSSYEQYV. CDR3 DNA: TGTGCCAGCTCATACGCCGGCAGCTCCTACGAGCAGTACGTC.

The CDR3: CASTMVTGMGCKAEAFF. The CDR3 nucleotides read TGTGCCAGCACGATGGTAACAGGGATGGGGTGTAAGGCTGAAGCTTTCTTT. The V call is TRBV21-1, the J call TRBJ1-1; the table's D call, TRBD1, was not checked against the DNA. TRBV21-1 is flagged as a pseudogene. This CDR3 is built from 17 residues.

V gene TRBV4-1 combines with J gene TRBJ2-3, with 9 bases lining up with TRBD1. Germline V gene lookup returns CDR1 MGHRA and CDR2 YSYEKL. The CDR3 contains 20 residues. With 6 bases clipped from V and 7 bases from J, the junction kept 26 bases outside the gene matches. The CDR3 DNA reads TGCGCCAGCAGTCAATTGATTACCGGGACAGGGCTCCGTGGGTCGAATACGCAGTATTTT. Translated: CASSQLITGTGLRGSNTQYF.

This clone is a singleton in its sample. V usage is TRBV18 and J usage is TRBJ2-5, with D possibly being TRBD2 (5 bases). Between the trimmed V and J ends, which lost 1 base and 7 bases, there was a span of 13 bases. CDR3 length: 14 residues. Germline V gene data show CDR1 as KGHSH and CDR2 as LQKENI. For the CDR3, the DNA is TGTGCCAGCTCACCACGAGCGGATCTTGGGACCCAGTACTTC. Protein: CASSPRADLGTQYF.

The rearrangement links TRBV7-2 to TRBJ1-6; D is possibly TRBD1 (5 bases). Trimming removed 5 bases at V and 10 bases at J, with 18 bases between. This CDR3 spans 15 amino acids. Germline loops: CDR1 SGHTA, CDR2 FQGNSA. CDR3 coding DNA: TGTGCCAGCAGCCCCCCCGGGGGAGTAGGATCACCCCTCCACTTT. It codes for CASSPPGGVGSPLHF.